Each of the 7 T cell receptor beta chains below was sequenced from the same sample in a study of blood T cell repertoires in COVID-19. Data came from immunoSEQ multiplex PCR; TCRdb stores just in-frame clones and leaves some out. The profile covers 120,000 to 150,000 clones, with more than 85% appearing a single time and about 5.6% taken by the ten largest. The source material was peripheral blood. The source is a human donor in a cohort sampled during active COVID-19.

The genes are TRBV11-2 and TRBJ2-7; 7 nucleotides align to TRBD2. The CDR3 length is 15 residues. Losses at the gene ends were 1 base for V and 3 bases for J; bases not matched to a gene: 6. From germline, CDR1 is SGHAT and CDR2 FQNNGV. In DNA form, the CDR3 reads TGTGCCAGCAGCTTAGTACCAGCGGGGAGCTACGAGCAGTACTTC. The encoded protein is CASSLVPAGSYEQYF.

The genes are TRBV19 and TRBJ2-1, with D perhaps matching TRBD1 (5 bases). CDR1 is LNHDA, CDR2 SQIVND, per germline (reference sequence). This CDR3 has 13 residues. The ends were cut back, 6 bases at V and 4 bases at J, with 10 bases in the middle. Here the CDR3 reads CASRQAMYNEQFF. The CDR3 DNA reads as TGTGCCAGTAGACAGGCGATGTACAATGAGCAGTTCTTC.

This chain connects TRBV7-3 to TRBJ1-2; TRBD1 aligns across 7 bases. Germline CDR1 SGHTA, CDR2 FQGTGA. CDR3 length: 15 residues. V was clipped by 0 bases and J by 8 bases; unmatched bases: 9. The CDR3 spells CASSLTYDRASGYTF. The CDR3 nucleotides are TGTGCCAGCAGCTTAACCTATGACAGGGCGAGCGGCTACACCTTC.

The chain couples TRBV27 to TRBJ2-7; 7 bases match TRBD2. This CDR3 is 14 amino acids long. In germline, CDR1 is MNHEY, CDR2 SMNVEV (reference sequence). The J segment lost 2 bases and the V segment lost 3 bases, leaving 4 bases of the junction unmatched. CDR3 DNA: TGTGCCAGCAGTTTCGTAAGCGGGGCCTACGAGCAGTACTTC. It specifies CASSFVSGAYEQYF.

V gene TRBV27 combines with J gene TRBJ1-5, with 8 positions matching TRBD1. V was clipped by 5 bases and J by 5 bases; unmatched bases: 5. Looked up from germline, CDR1 is MNHEY and CDR2 is SMNVEV (reference sequence). The CDR3 has 14 amino acids. The CDR3 DNA is TGTGCCAGCAGTCCCGACAGGGGTTATCAGCCCCAGCATTTT. It translates to CASSPDRGYQPQHF.

The rearrangement uses TRBV28 and TRBJ1-2; 10 nucleotides match TRBD1. Trimming at V came to 7 bases and at J to 7 bases, leaving 9 bases not matched to a gene. CDR1 MDHEN and CDR2 SYDVKM come from the germline V gene. The CDR3 is made up of 14 amino acids. The CDR3 reads CASTIDRGPTGYTF. The CDR3 region has the DNA TGTGCCAGCACTATAGACAGGGGGCCCACTGGCTACACCTTC.

This clone was recorded only once. CDR3 sequence: CASSLGDRINYGYTF. For the CDR3, the DNA is TGTGCCAGCAGCTTGGGGGACAGAATTAACTATGGCTACACCTTC. This chain uses TRBV5-4 with TRBJ1-2; 7 bases match TRBD1. V dropped 0 bases and J dropped 1; count of bases not matched to a gene: 3. From germline, CDR1 is SGHNT and CDR2 YYREEE (reference sequence). The CDR3 covers 15 residues.